These 5 T cell receptor beta chains share one sample of origin, sequenced in a study of blood T cell repertoires in COVID-19 (dated by TCRdb to 2020 to 2021). Receptor libraries were prepared by the immunoSEQ multiplex PCR assay. This immuneACCESS table, as held by TCRdb, lists in-frame sequences with V and J called but not all clones. Of the missing ones, under half trace to an unresolved V gene in checked studies; the others have no known cause. The sample table holds about 130,000 clones, of which approximately 74% were seen once. Of the sample, 6% is held by the ten largest clones. Sequenced material: peripheral blood. These receptors were taken from a man older than 75 with COVID-19, enrolled during active disease.

The table lists this clone with a count of one. The CDR3, as DNA: TGCGCCAGCAGCAACTCGGGAAACACCATATATTTT. Its translation: CASSNSGNTIYF. This chain uses TRBV4-1 with TRBJ1-3; D gene ambiguous. The CDR3 covers 12 residues. Germline assignment: CDR1 MGHRA and CDR2 YSYEKL. Between the trimmed V and J ends, which lost 5 bases and 4 bases, there was a span of 6 bases.

The table lists this clone with a count of one. The chain is built from TRBV5-1 and TRBJ1-4; TRBD1 matches 7 bases. Germline V gene lookup returns CDR1 SGHRS and CDR2 YFSETQ. The J segment lost 8 bases and the V segment lost 4 bases, leaving 8 bases of the junction unmatched. CDR3 length: 14 residues. The CDR3 reads CASSTEGAYEKLFF. The CDR3 DNA reads TGCGCCAGCAGCACCGAGGGGGCGTACGAAAAACTGTTTTTT. Full variable domain (rest looked up from reference TRBV5-1 and TRBJ1-4): KAGVTQTPRYLIKTRGQQVTLSCSPISGHRSVSWYQQTPGQGLQFLFEYFSETQRNKGNFPGRFSGRQFSNSRSEMNVSTLELGDSALYLCASSTEGAYEKLFFGSGTQLSVL.

V gene TRBV15 combines with J gene TRBJ1-2; D ambiguous. Germline CDR1 is LNHNV and CDR2 is YYDKDF (reference sequence). V dropped 6 bases and J dropped 0 bases, with 8 bases sitting between them. This CDR3 spans 13 amino acids. The CDR3 sequence is CATSQQTNYGYTF. CDR3 DNA sequence: TGTGCCACCAGTCAACAGACTAACTATGGCTACACCTTC.

This chain uses TRBV2 with TRBJ2-5, with TRBD2 identical over 8 bases. V was clipped by 6 bases and J by 5 bases; unmatched bases: 8. The length of the CDR3 is 14 residues. The germline V gene has CDR1 SNHLY and CDR2 FYNNEI. The CDR3 loop reads CASRAGLVDETQYF. The CDR3 DNA reads TGTGCCAGCAGGGCGGGACTAGTGGATGAGACCCAGTACTTC.

The V and J genes are TRBV7-2 and TRBJ2-7; 8 nucleotides line up with TRBD2. Germline V gives CDR1 SGHTA, CDR2 FQGNSA. The V and J ends lost 4 bases and 9 bases, in that order; junction bases with no gene match: 14. The CDR3 loop spans 15 amino acids. The CDR3 DNA reads TGTGCCAGCAGCTCGGAATATGCGGGAGGCAGACCGCAGTACTTC. This translates into CASSSEYAGGRPQYF.